Below, 16 T cell receptor beta chains from the same sample are listed, as sequenced in a study of blood T cell repertoires in COVID-19. Produced via immunoSEQ multiplex PCR; TCRdb's table is partial and in-frame only. Of around 250,000 clones in the sample, around 85% were seen once. Input material: peripheral blood. The source of these receptors is a man aged 60 to 75 with acute or convalescent COVID-19.

V usage is TRBV5-6 and J usage is TRBJ2-5; 7 bases fit TRBD1. Trimming took 1 base from V and 3 from J; bases not matched to a gene: 9. Germline CDR1 reads SGHDT; CDR2 reads YYEEEE. The CDR3 covers 16 residues. The CDR3, as DNA: TGTGCCAGCAGCTTGTGGCAGGGGGTAAGAAAAGAGACCCAGTACTTC. Translation gives CASSLWQGVRKETQYF.

V gene TRBV6-5 combines with J gene TRBJ2-3; D is perhaps TRBD2 (6 bases). Trimming stripped 6 bases from V and 0 bases from J, with 13 bases between. CDR1 and CDR2 from the germline V gene are MNHEY and SVGAGI. CDR3 length: 15 amino acids. As DNA, the CDR3 is TGTGCCAGCAGCCGACTAGACCTAAGCACAGATACGCAGTATTTT. Its protein product is CASSRLDLSTDTQYF.

The rearrangement links TRBV6-2 or TRBV6-3 to TRBJ2-1, with 9 bases fitting TRBD2. The CDR3 runs to 16 residues. Germline V gives CDR1 MNHEY, CDR2 SVGEGT. The junction had 10 bases not matched to a gene; V was cut back by 2 bases and J by 8 bases. The CDR3 DNA is TGTGCCAGCAGTTACCCGCCTAGCGGGATCAGGGATGAGCAGTTCTTC. As protein: CASSYPPSGIRDEQFF.

The J gene is TRBJ2-3, the V gene TRBV21-1; TRBD2, the table's D call, lacks a check against the DNA. TRBV21-1 is a pseudogene. This CDR3 has 14 amino acids. For the CDR3, the DNA is TGTGCCAGCAGCAAAGTTGACTTCACAGATACGCAGTATTTT. Amino acid sequence: CASSKVDFTDTQYF.

This clone was counted a few times. This chain links TRBV28 with TRBJ1-5; weak D call: TRBD1 (5 bases). V lost 5 bases to trimming and J lost 4 bases, with 18 bases between them. This CDR3 is 16 amino acids long. Germline V lookup: CDR1 MDHEN, CDR2 SYDVKM. The CDR3: CASSASAGYGNQPQHF. The CDR3 DNA is TGTGCCAGCAGTGCGTCCGCAGGGTACGGAAATCAGCCCCAGCATTTT.

This chain links TRBV5-1 with TRBJ2-3; 10 bases line up with TRBD2. The germline V gene encodes CDR1 SGHRS and CDR2 YFSETQ. The CDR3 is made up of 14 amino acids. Unmatched junction bases numbered 2, after V lost 4 bases and J lost 3 bases. CDR3 region: CASSEGLATDTQYF. The CDR3 nucleotides are TGCGCCAGCAGCGAGGGACTAGCGACAGATACGCAGTATTTT.

V is TRBV11-2 and J is TRBJ2-1, with D uncertain. Germline values: CDR1 SGHAT, CDR2 FQNNGV. The CDR3 runs to 16 residues. V lost 0 bases, J lost 6 bases, and 15 bases lay in between. For the CDR3, the DNA is TGTGCCAGCAGCTTAGATGACTCTAGGTCGGGCAATGAGCAGTTCTTC. Translation: CASSLDDSRSGNEQFF.

CDR3 nucleotides: TGTGCCAGCAGTTACGGTCGGGGCACTGAAGCTTTCTTT. This translates into CASSYGRGTEAFF. This chain links TRBV6-5 with TRBJ1-1; D is uncertain. The CDR3 covers 13 residues. Deletions cut 2 bases from V and 4 bases from J, with 8 bases between. Germline CDR1 and CDR2: MNHEY and SVGAGI.

V gene TRBV27 combines with J gene TRBJ2-1, with TRBD1 matching over 7 bases. J gave up 3 bases and V 3 bases, and 11 bases lay outside the gene matches. Germline CDR1 is MNHEY and CDR2 is SMNVEV (reference sequence). This CDR3 has 17 amino acids. CDR3 nucleotide sequence: TGTGCCAGCAGTTTGGGGGACAGATTTATTGACTACAATGAGCAGTTCTTC. Its protein product is CASSLGDRFIDYNEQFF.

This rearrangement joins TRBV28 to TRBJ2-3, with 12 bases matching TRBD2. Germline loops: CDR1 MDHEN, CDR2 SYDVKM. After removal of 5 bases from V and 0 bases from J, the junction contained 0 bases not matched to a gene. CDR3 length: 15 amino acids. The CDR3 region has the DNA TGTGCCAGCAGTACTAGCGGGGGGAGCACAGATACGCAGTATTTT. It yields the protein CASSTSGGSTDTQYF. The full variable domain, with the rest looked up from reference TRBV28 and TRBJ2-3, is DVKVTQSSRYLVKRTGEKVFLECVQDMDHENMFWYRQDPGLGLRLIYFSYDVKMKEKGDIPEGYSVSREKKERFSLILESASTNQTSMYLCASSTSGGSTDTQYFGPGTRLTVL.

The chain recombines TRBV6-5 with TRBJ2-1, with 9 positions matching TRBD2. With 7 bases clipped from V and 5 bases from J, the junction kept 9 bases outside the gene matches. This CDR3 comprises 15 residues. Germline lookup yields CDR1 MNHEY and CDR2 SVGAGI. The CDR3 sequence is CASTFAGGRNNEQFF. The CDR3 bases are TGTGCCAGCACCTTTGCGGGAGGGAGAAACAATGAGCAGTTCTTC.

The CDR3 DNA is TGCGCCAGCAGTGAGAGGGGCTCCTACTACAATGAGCAGTTCTTC. Translating gives CASSERGSYYNEQFF. This rearrangement joins TRBV10-2 to TRBJ2-1; D is perhaps TRBD1 (5 bases). Germline assignment: CDR1 WSHSY and CDR2 SAAADI. This CDR3 is built from 15 residues. V shed 2 bases and J shed 3 bases, with 11 bases lying between them.

This clone showed up just once. This rearrangement joins TRBV29-1 to TRBJ1-2; D remains ambiguous. This CDR3 has 11 amino acids. The ends were cut back, 5 bases at V and 6 bases at J, with 10 bases in the middle. Germline V gene data show CDR1 as SQVTM and CDR2 as ANQGSEA. The CDR3 spells CSVRRGDGYTF. DNA for the CDR3: TGCAGCGTTCGACGTGGAGATGGCTACACCTTC. The full variable domain, rest sourced from reference TRBV29-1 and TRBJ1-2, is SAVISQKPSRDICQRGTSLTIQCQVDSQVTMMFWYRQQPGQSLTLIATANQGSEATYESGFVIDKFPISRPNLTFSTLTVSNMSPEDSSIYLCSVRRGDGYTFGSGTRLTVV.

This clone has only a few counts. The rearrangement uses TRBV28 and TRBJ2-7; D unresolved. The V gene lost 3 bases and the J gene lost 5 bases, with 17 bases spanning the gap. Germline CDR1 and CDR2: MDHEN and SYDVKM. The CDR3 spans 15 residues. CDR3 DNA sequence: TGTGCCAGCAGTTTGGATCCCGGTCGGAGTGACGAGCAGTACTTC. Translation gives CASSLDPGRSDEQYF.

The table lists this clone with a count of one. The V and J genes are TRBV29-1 and TRBJ1-1, with a possible D match to TRBD1 (6 bases). Germline V gives CDR1 SQVTM, CDR2 ANQGSEA. The CDR3 sequence is 12 residues long. For the CDR3, the DNA is TGCTCGTCTCAGGGACAGAACACTGAAGCTTTCTTT. Residues: CSSQGQNTEAFF.

The chain carries TRBV18 and TRBJ1-5; D is perhaps TRBD1 (6 bases). The CDR3 loop spans 13 amino acids. Trimming cost V 4 bases and J 5 bases, with 9 bases left between them. From germline, CDR1 is KGHSH and CDR2 LQKENI. The CDR3 loop reads CASSQDSDQPQHF. The DNA for the CDR3 is TGTGCCAGCTCACAGGACAGCGATCAGCCCCAGCATTTT.